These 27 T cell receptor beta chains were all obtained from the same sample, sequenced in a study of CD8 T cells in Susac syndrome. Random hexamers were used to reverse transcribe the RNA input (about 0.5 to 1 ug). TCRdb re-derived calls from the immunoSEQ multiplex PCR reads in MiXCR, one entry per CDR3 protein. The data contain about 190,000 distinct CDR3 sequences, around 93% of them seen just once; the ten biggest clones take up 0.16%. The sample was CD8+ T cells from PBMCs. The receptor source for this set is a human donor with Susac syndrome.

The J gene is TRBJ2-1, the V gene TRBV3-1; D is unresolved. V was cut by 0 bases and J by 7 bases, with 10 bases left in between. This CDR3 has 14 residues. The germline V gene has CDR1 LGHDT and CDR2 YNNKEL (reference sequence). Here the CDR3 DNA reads TGTGCCAGCAGCCAAGAGCAGACCCTAAATGAGCAGTTCTTC. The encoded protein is CASSQEQTLNEQFF.

CDR3 protein: CASSLGERAQQFF. The CDR3 DNA sequence: TGTGCCAGCAGCTTAGGAGAGCGGGCTCAGCAGTTCTTC. The gene calls are TRBV7-9 and TRBJ2-1, with D possibly TRBD2 on 6 matching bases. V was cut by 1 base and J by 11 bases, with 12 bases left in between. CDR3 length: 13 residues. The germline gives CDR1 SEHNR, CDR2 FQNEAQ (reference sequence).

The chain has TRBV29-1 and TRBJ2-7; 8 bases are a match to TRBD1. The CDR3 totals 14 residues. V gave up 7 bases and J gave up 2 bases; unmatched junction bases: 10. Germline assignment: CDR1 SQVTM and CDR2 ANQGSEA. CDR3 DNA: TGCAGCGCGACCACCGGGACAGGCACCTACGAGCAGTACTTC. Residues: CSATTGTGTYEQYF.

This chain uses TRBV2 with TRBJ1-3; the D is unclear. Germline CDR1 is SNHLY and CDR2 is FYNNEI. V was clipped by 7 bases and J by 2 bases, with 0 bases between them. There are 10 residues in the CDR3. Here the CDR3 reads CASTGNTIYF. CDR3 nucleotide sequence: TGTGCCAGCACTGGAAACACCATATATTTT. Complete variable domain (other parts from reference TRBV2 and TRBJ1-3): EPEVTQTPSHQVTQMGQEVILRCVPISNHLYFYWYRQILGQKVEFLVSFYNNEISEKSEIFDDQFSVERPDGSNFTLKIRSTKLEDSAMYFCASTGNTIYFGEGSWLTVV.

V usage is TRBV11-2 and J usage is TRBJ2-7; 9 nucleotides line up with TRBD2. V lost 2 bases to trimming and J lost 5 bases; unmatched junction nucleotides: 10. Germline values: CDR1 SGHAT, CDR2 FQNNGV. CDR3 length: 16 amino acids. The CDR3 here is CASSLKSGGRVDEQYF. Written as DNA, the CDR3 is TGTGCCAGCAGCTTAAAAAGCGGGGGGAGAGTAGACGAGCAGTACTTC. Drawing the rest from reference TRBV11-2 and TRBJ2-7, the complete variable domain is EAGVAQSPRYKIIEKRQSVAFWCNPISGHATLYWYQQILGQGPKLLIQFQNNGVVDDSQLPKDRFSAERLKGVDSTLKIQPAKLEDSAVYLCASSLKSGGRVDEQYFGPGTRLTVT.

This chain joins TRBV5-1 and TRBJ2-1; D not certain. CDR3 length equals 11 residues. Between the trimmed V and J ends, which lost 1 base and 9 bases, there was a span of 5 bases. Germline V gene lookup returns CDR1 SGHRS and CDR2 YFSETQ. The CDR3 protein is CASSLSIEQFF. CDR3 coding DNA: TGCGCCAGCAGCTTGTCTATTGAGCAGTTCTTC.

The CDR3 DNA sequence: TGCAGTGCTAGAGACCTCAGGGGACGGGATCAGCCCCAGCATTTT. It encodes CSARDLRGRDQPQHF. The chain has TRBV20-1 and TRBJ1-5; possible D gene TRBD1, 6 bases. Trimming took off 0 bases at V and 5 bases at J, with 14 bases between the two ends. The germline CDR1 and CDR2 sequences are DFQATT and SNEGSKA (reference sequence). The CDR3 loop spans 15 amino acids.

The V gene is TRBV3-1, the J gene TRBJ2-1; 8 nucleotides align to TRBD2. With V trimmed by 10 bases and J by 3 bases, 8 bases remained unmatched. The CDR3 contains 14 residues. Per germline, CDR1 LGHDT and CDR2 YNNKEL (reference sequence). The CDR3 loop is CATEPSGSYNEQFF. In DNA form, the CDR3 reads TGTGCCACCGAACCAAGCGGGAGCTACAATGAGCAGTTCTTC.

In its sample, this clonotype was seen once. DNA of the CDR3: TGTGCCAGCAGCCCGGGACAGTTCACCAAAAACATTCAGTACTTC. It encodes CASSPGQFTKNIQYF. The J gene is TRBJ2-4, the V gene TRBV16; 7 nucleotides align to TRBD1. The CDR3 loop spans 15 amino acids. Germline loops: CDR1 KGHSY, CDR2 FQNENV. V shed 4 bases, J shed 2 bases, and the junction held 5 bases outside the gene matches.

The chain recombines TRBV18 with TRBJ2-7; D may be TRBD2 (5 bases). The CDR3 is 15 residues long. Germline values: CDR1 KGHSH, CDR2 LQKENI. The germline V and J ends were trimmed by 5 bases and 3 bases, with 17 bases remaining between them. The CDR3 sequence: CASSGPPRGLYEQYF. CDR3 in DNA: TGTGCCAGCTCAGGTCCACCCCGCGGGCTCTACGAGCAGTACTTC.

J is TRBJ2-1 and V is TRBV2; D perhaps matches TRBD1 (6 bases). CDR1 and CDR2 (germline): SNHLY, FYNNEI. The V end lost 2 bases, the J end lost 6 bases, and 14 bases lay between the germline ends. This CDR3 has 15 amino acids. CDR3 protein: CASSELSQGSNEQFF. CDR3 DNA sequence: TGTGCCAGCAGTGAATTGTCGCAGGGGAGCAATGAGCAGTTCTTC.

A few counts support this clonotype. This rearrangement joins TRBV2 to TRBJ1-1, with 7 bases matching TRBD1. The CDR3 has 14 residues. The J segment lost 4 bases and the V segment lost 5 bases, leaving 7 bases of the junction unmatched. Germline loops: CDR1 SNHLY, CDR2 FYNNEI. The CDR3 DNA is TGTGCCAGCAGTAGTCAGGGGGTGGGCACTGAAGCTTTCTTT. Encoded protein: CASSSQGVGTEAFF.

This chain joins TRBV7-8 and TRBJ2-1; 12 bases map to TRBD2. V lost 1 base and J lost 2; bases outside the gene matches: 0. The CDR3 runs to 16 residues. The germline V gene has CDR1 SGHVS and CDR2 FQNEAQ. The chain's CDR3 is CASSLGLAGAYNEQFF. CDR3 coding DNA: TGTGCCAGCAGCTTAGGACTAGCGGGAGCCTACAATGAGCAGTTCTTC.

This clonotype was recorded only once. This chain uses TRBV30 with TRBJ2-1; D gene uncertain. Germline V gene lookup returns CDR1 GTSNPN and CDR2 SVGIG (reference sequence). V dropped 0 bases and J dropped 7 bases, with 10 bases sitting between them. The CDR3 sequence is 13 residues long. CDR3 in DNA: TGTGCCTGGAGTGTATTGGTGGGGAATGAGCAGTTCTTC. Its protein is CAWSVLVGNEQFF.

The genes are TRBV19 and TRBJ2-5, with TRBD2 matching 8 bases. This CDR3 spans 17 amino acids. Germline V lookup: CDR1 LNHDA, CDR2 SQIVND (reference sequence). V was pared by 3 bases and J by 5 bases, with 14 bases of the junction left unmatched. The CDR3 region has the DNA TGTGCCAGTAGTATCGGTCTGCGGGAGGATTTAATGGAGACCCAGTACTTC. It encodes CASSIGLREDLMETQYF.

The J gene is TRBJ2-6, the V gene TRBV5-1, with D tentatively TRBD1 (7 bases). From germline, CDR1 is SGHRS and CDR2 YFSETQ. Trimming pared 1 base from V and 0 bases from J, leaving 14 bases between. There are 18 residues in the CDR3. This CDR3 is CASSLLAGGSSGANVLTF. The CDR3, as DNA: TGCGCCAGCAGCTTGTTGGCAGGGGGGAGCTCTGGGGCCAACGTCCTGACTTTC.

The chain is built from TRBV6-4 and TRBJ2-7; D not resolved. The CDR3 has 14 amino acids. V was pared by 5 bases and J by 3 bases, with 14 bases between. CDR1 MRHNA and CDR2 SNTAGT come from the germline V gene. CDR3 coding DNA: TGTGCCAGCAGTCCGCTCCTTTGCATCTACGAGCAGTACTTC. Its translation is CASSPLLCIYEQYF.

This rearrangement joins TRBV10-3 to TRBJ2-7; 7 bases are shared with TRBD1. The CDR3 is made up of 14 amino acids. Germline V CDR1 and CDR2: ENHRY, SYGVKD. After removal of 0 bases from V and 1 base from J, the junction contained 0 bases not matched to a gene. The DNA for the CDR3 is TGTGCCATCAGTGAGTCGACAGGGTCCTACGAGCAGTACTTC. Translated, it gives CAISESTGSYEQYF.

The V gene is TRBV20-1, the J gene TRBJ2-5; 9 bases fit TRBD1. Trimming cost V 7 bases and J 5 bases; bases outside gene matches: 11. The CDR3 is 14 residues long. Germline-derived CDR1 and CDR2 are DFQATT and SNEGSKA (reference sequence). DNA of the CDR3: TGCAGTGGCTCACAGGGGGCGCCGTGGGAGACCCAGTACTTC. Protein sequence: CSGSQGAPWETQYF.

The CDR3, as DNA: TGTGCCAGCAGATCTTCAGGGGAGGGCGAGCAGTACTTC. This gives the protein CASRSSGEGEQYF. V gene TRBV2 combines with J gene TRBJ2-7; D may be TRBD2 (7 bases). The CDR3 totals 13 residues. Trimming took off 6 bases at V and 6 bases at J, with 15 bases between the two ends. Germline V gene data show CDR1 as SNHLY and CDR2 as FYNNEI.

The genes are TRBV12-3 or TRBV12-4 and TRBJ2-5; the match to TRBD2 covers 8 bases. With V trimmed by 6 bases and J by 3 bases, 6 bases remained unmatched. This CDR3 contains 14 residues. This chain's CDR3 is CASSSSGREETQYF. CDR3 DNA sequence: TGTGCCAGCAGCTCGAGCGGGAGAGAAGAGACCCAGTACTTC.

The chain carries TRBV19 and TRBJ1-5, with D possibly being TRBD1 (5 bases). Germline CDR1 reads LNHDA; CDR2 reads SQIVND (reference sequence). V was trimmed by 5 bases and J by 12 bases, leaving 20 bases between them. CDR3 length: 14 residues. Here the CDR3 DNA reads TGTGCCAGTAGTCCTCAGGGTAGCGGATTGAGCCAGCATTTT. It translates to CASSPQGSGLSQHF.

CDR3 amino acids: CSARKDRSYGYTF. DNA for the CDR3: TGCAGTGCTAGAAAGGACCGATCCTATGGCTACACCTTC. This rearrangement joins TRBV20-1 to TRBJ1-2; D remains ambiguous. Deletions cut 2 bases from V and 4 bases from J, with 11 bases between. Germline CDR1 reads DFQATT; CDR2 reads SNEGSKA (reference sequence). The CDR3 totals 13 residues.

This CDR3 reads CSARDPGGYQETQYF. In DNA, the CDR3 is TGCAGTGCTAGAGATCCGGGGGGCTACCAAGAGACCCAGTACTTC. The rearrangement uses TRBV20-1 and TRBJ2-5; D is perhaps TRBD2 (7 bases). Germline V gene data show CDR1 as DFQATT and CDR2 as SNEGSKA (reference sequence). The CDR3 extends over 15 amino acids. The V end was cut by 0 bases, the J end by 0 bases, with 11 bases between.

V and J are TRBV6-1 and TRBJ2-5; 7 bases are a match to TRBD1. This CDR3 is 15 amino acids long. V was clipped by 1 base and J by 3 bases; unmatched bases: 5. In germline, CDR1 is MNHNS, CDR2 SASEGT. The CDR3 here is CASSEVGTVKETQYF. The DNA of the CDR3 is TGTGCCAGCAGTGAAGTCGGGACAGTTAAAGAGACCCAGTACTTC.

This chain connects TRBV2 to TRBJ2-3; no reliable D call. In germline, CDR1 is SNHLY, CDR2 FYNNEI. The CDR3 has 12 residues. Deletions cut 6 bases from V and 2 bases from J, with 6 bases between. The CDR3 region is CASRATTDTQYF. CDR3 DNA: TGTGCCAGCAGGGCTACCACAGATACGCAGTATTTT.

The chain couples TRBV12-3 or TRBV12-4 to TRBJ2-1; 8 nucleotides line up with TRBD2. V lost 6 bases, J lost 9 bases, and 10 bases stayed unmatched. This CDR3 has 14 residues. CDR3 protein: CASSQPTSGSEQFF. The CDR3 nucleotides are TGTGCCAGCAGCCAACCCACTAGCGGCTCTGAGCAGTTCTTC.